Below, 29 T cell receptor beta chains from the same sample are listed, as sequenced in a study of shared clonotypes between healthy human individuals (TCRdb year 2020). Libraries were built with the immunoSEQ multiplex PCR assay. The table comes from immuneACCESS by way of TCRdb, which keeps in-frame sequences with V and J called. Part of the clones is missing from these tables; in studies checked, under half for an unresolved V gene and the rest for unknown reasons. For this sample the table gives 2 million to 2.5 million clones, of which 85% to 95% were detected only once. Approximately 0.41% of the sample is taken by the ten largest. The sample taken for sequencing was naive CD4+ T cells from PBMCs. Explained via the paper, the cell subset or site label denotes: CD45RA+ positively selected. The source is a young man in good health. Some clones in this sample may be carry-over from other donors' samples.

The J gene is TRBJ1-3, the V gene TRBV10-3; D unclear. Trimming shortened V by 6 bases and J by 4 bases, and 10 bases separated the two germline ends. Germline CDR1 reads ENHRY; CDR2 reads SYGVKD. The CDR3 loop spans 13 amino acids. The CDR3 loop is CAIRPGQGNTIYF. DNA for the CDR3: TGTGCCATCAGGCCCGGGCAAGGAAACACCATATATTTT.

This chain connects TRBV19 to TRBJ1-5; TRBD1 aligns across 9 bases. V trimming: 5 bases; J trimming: 6 bases; junction bases outside the gene matches: 8. This CDR3 comprises 15 residues. Germline CDR1 is LNHDA and CDR2 is SQIVND (reference sequence). The CDR3 is CASSSGQGRSQPQHF. The CDR3 coding sequence is TGTGCCAGTAGTTCGGGACAGGGTAGGAGTCAGCCCCAGCATTTT. Looking up the rest from reference TRBV19 and TRBJ1-5 gives the full variable domain: DGGITQSPKYLFRKEGQNVTLSCEQNLNHDAMYWYRQDPGQGLRLIYYSQIVNDFQKGDIAEGYSVSREKKESFPLTVTSAQKNPTAFYLCASSSGQGRSQPQHFGDGTRLSIL.

Only one count was recorded for this clone. The chain joins TRBV19 to TRBJ2-5; the D gene is possibly TRBD1 (5 bases). Trimming took off 5 bases at V and 4 bases at J, with 20 bases between the two ends. The V gene's germline CDR1 is LNHDA and CDR2 SQIVND (reference sequence). The CDR3 totals 16 residues. The CDR3 coding sequence is TGTGCCAGTAGTTCGAATGGGGCAGGGTGGCGAGAGACCCAGTACTTC. Residues: CASSSNGAGWRETQYF.

The chain is built from TRBV19 and TRBJ2-2; a possible D gene is TRBD1 (5 bases). In germline, CDR1 is LNHDA, CDR2 SQIVND (reference sequence). Trimming took 4 bases from V and 6 from J, leaving 21 bases between them. This CDR3 spans 17 amino acids. DNA of the CDR3: TGTGCCAGTAGTAAGACAGAACGGCGAGGTTTCTCCGGGGAGCTGTTTTTT. This sequence encodes CASSKTERRGFSGELFF. Full variable domain (remainder filled in from reference TRBV19 and TRBJ2-2): DGGITQSPKYLFRKEGQNVTLSCEQNLNHDAMYWYRQDPGQGLRLIYYSQIVNDFQKGDIAEGYSVSREKKESFPLTVTSAQKNPTAFYLCASSKTERRGFSGELFFGEGSRLTVL.

V usage is TRBV25-1 and J usage is TRBJ1-2; no clear D gene. This CDR3 is 12 amino acids long. V was pared by 3 bases and J by 2 bases, with 4 bases between. Germline assignment: CDR1 MGHDK and CDR2 SYGVNS. The CDR3 sequence is CASSDMNYGYTF. The CDR3 DNA sequence: TGTGCCAGCAGTGATATGAACTATGGCTACACCTTC.

The V gene is TRBV9, the J gene TRBJ2-1, with a possible D match to TRBD2 (7 bases). The CDR3 contains 15 residues. The V end was cut by 4 bases, the J end by 6 bases, with 17 bases between. Germline CDR1 reads SGDLS; CDR2 reads YYNGEE. Here the CDR3 reads CASSRQRGGGNEQFF. Here the CDR3 DNA reads TGTGCCAGCAGCCGACAAAGGGGGGGTGGCAATGAGCAGTTCTTC.

The gene calls are TRBV18 and TRBJ2-2, with D perhaps TRBD1 (6 bases). This CDR3 is built from 15 residues. CDR1 is KGHSH, CDR2 LQKENI, per germline. V lost 2 bases, J lost 7 bases, and 14 bases lay in between. CDR3 bases: TGTGCCAGCTCACCAATCGGTCCAGGGGTCGGGGAGCTGTTTTTT. This sequence encodes CASSPIGPGVGELFF.

The V and J genes are TRBV7-2 and TRBJ2-5; 7 bases agree with TRBD2. J gave up 2 bases and V 4 bases, and 4 bases lay outside the gene matches. CDR3 length equals 14 residues. Germline V lookup: CDR1 SGHTA, CDR2 FQGNSA. The CDR3 DNA is TGTGCCAGCAGCTGGGGGAGGGCACAAGAGACCCAGTACTTC. Its translation is CASSWGRAQETQYF.

The table lists this clone with a count of one. This sequence joins TRBV11-2 and TRBJ2-5, with D perhaps TRBD1 (6 bases). V gave up 5 bases and J gave up 3 bases, with 22 bases separating them. Germline lookup yields CDR1 SGHAT and CDR2 FQNNGV. CDR3 length equals 17 residues. CDR3 nucleotide sequence: TGTGCCAGCAGCCAAGCGCAGGGGAATAGCGTGAAAGAGACCCAGTACTTC. Encoded protein: CASSQAQGNSVKETQYF.

This chain joins TRBV5-4 and TRBJ2-1; TRBD2 is a possible D gene (6 bases). The CDR3 spans 14 residues. V was trimmed by 4 bases and J by 9 bases, leaving 17 bases between them. CDR1 is SGHNT, CDR2 YYREEE, per germline (reference sequence). CDR3: CASSRGFPVGEQFF. For the CDR3, the DNA is TGTGCCAGCAGCCGGGGGTTCCCCGTGGGTGAGCAGTTCTTC.

The gene calls are TRBV7-6 and TRBJ1-5; 7 bases map to TRBD1. The trim removed 0 bases at V and 0 bases at J, leaving 5 bases unmatched. Germline CDR1 and CDR2: SGHVS and FNYEAQ. The CDR3 extends over 17 amino acids. CDR3 in amino acids: CASSLASGTVSNQPQHF. CDR3 nucleotides: TGTGCCAGCAGCTTAGCGTCTGGGACAGTTAGCAATCAGCCCCAGCATTTT.

For this clone: The sample holds other DNA sequences that translate to the same CDR3. The chain carries TRBV18 and TRBJ1-1; D is unclear. V shed 1 base and J shed 4 bases, with 10 bases lying between them. Germline V gene lookup returns CDR1 KGHSH and CDR2 LQKENI. The CDR3 is 14 amino acids. The CDR3 protein is CASSPREVGTEAFF. The CDR3 coding sequence is TGTGCCAGCTCACCACGGGAGGTCGGCACTGAAGCTTTCTTT.

This clone was detected once. This chain joins TRBV5-4 and TRBJ2-5; maybe TRBD1 (5 bases). CDR1 SGHNT and CDR2 YYREEE come from the germline V gene (reference sequence). This CDR3 region has 12 residues. V was clipped by 7 bases and J by 1 base, with 8 bases between them. The CDR3 here is CASGAVQETQYF. CDR3 nucleotide sequence: TGTGCCAGCGGGGCAGTCCAAGAGACCCAGTACTTC.

The V gene is TRBV9, the J gene TRBJ2-7; 7 bases are shared with TRBD1. V gave up 4 bases and J gave up 3 bases; unmatched junction bases: 1. The germline V gene encodes CDR1 SGDLS and CDR2 YYNGEE. The CDR3 consists of 12 residues. CDR3 loop: CASSSGGYEQYF. CDR3 DNA: TGTGCCAGCAGCTCAGGGGGCTACGAGCAGTACTTC.

V gene TRBV28 combines with J gene TRBJ2-1, with TRBD1 identical over 9 bases. V shed 6 bases, J shed 12 bases, and the junction held 9 bases outside the gene matches. Germline values: CDR1 MDHEN, CDR2 SYDVKM. This CDR3 is built from 13 residues. CDR3 loop: CASSPGTGFGQFF. CDR3 coding DNA: TGTGCCAGCAGCCCCGGGACAGGGTTCGGGCAGTTCTTC.

The V and J genes are TRBV5-4 and TRBJ2-7; the D gene could be TRBD1 or TRBD2 (5 bases each). Germline values: CDR1 SGHNT, CDR2 YYREEE (reference sequence). The ends were cut back, 1 base at V and 0 bases at J, with 14 bases in the middle. The CDR3 is made up of 16 amino acids. The CDR3: CASSLISGAGSYEQYF. The CDR3 bases are TGTGCCAGCAGCTTGATCTCCGGGGCGGGCTCCTACGAGCAGTACTTC.

The chain employs TRBV5-1 and TRBJ1-1; no clear D gene. Germline CDR1 SGHRS, CDR2 YFSETQ. Trimming took 0 bases from V and 11 from J, leaving 17 bases between them. The CDR3 covers 14 residues. CDR3 sequence: CASSLDRVLRNAFF. CDR3 DNA: TGCGCCAGCAGCTTGGATCGGGTCCTACGGAATGCTTTCTTT.

J is TRBJ2-1 and V is TRBV7-9; D ambiguous. The V end lost 1 base, the J end lost 0 bases, and 10 bases lay between the germline ends. The CDR3 spans 16 residues. CDR1 SEHNR and CDR2 FQNEAQ come from the germline V gene (reference sequence). The CDR3 DNA sequence: TGTGCCAGCAGCTTAGTTGTAGTTGTCTCCTACAATGAGCAGTTCTTC. Its protein product is CASSLVVVVSYNEQFF.

This clone was found once. The chain employs TRBV6-5 and TRBJ2-3; D remains ambiguous. Trimming removed 6 bases at V and 14 bases at J, with 15 bases between. The CDR3 loop spans 11 amino acids. Germline V gene sequence: CDR1 MNHEY, CDR2 SVGAGI. The CDR3 coding sequence is TGTGCCAGCAGACAGACTTATAACTGGTATTTT. Translating it yields CASRQTYNWYF.

The chain links TRBV5-1 to TRBJ1-1, with D perhaps TRBD1 (6 bases). Per the germline V gene, CDR1 is SGHRS and CDR2 is YFSETQ. The CDR3 extends over 13 amino acids. Between the trimmed V and J ends, which lost 0 bases and 7 bases, there was a span of 10 bases. This CDR3 is CASSLAGQREAFF. The DNA of the CDR3 is TGCGCCAGCAGCTTGGCTGGACAGCGTGAAGCTTTCTTT.

V usage is TRBV5-4 and J usage is TRBJ2-2; the D gene is possibly TRBD1 (6 bases). V lost 2 bases to trimming and J lost 4 bases, with 9 bases between them. The CDR3 spans 14 residues. Germline CDR1 is SGHNT and CDR2 is YYREEE (reference sequence). This chain's CDR3 is CASSLDRFTGELFF. The CDR3 DNA sequence: TGTGCCAGCAGCTTAGACAGGTTCACCGGGGAGCTGTTTTTT.

The chain employs TRBV7-2 and TRBJ2-2; the match to TRBD2 covers 11 bases. Germline CDR1 is SGHTA and CDR2 is FQGNSA. With V trimmed by 1 base and J by 6 bases, 1 base remained unmatched. The CDR3 extends over 15 amino acids. The CDR3, as DNA: TGTGCCAGCAGCTTAGTAGCGGGAGGGCCCGGGGAGCTGTTTTTT. Residues: CASSLVAGGPGELFF. The full variable domain, its missing parts supplied by reference TRBV7-2 and TRBJ2-2, is GAGVSQSPSNKVTEKGKDVELRCDPISGHTALYWYRQSLGQGLEFLIYFQGNSAPDKSGLPSDRFSAERTGGSVSTLTIQRTQQEDSAVYLCASSLVAGGPGELFFGEGSRLTVL.

This chain links TRBV5-4 with TRBJ1-1, with a tentative D call TRBD1 (5 bases). Germline V gene sequence: CDR1 SGHNT, CDR2 YYREEE (reference sequence). The CDR3 has 14 residues. V lost 2 bases, J lost 5 bases, and 13 bases lay in between. CDR3 residues: CASSFEARGTEAFF. The CDR3 bases are TGTGCCAGCAGCTTTGAGGCGAGGGGTACTGAAGCTTTCTTT. The full variable domain, rest sourced from reference TRBV5-4 and TRBJ1-1, is ETGVTQSPTHLIKTRGQQVTLRCSSQSGHNTVSWYQQALGQGPQFIFQYYREEENGRGNFPPRFSGLQFPNYSSELNVNALELDDSALYLCASSFEARGTEAFFGQGTRLTVV.

CDR3 DNA sequence: TGTGCCATCAGTGAGTCACCGGGACGCCAGGATTTCACCGGGGAGCTGTTTTTT. This translates into CAISESPGRQDFTGELFF. J is TRBJ2-2 and V is TRBV10-3, with D perhaps TRBD1 or TRBD2 (5 bases each). Germline loops: CDR1 ENHRY, CDR2 SYGVKD. V shed 0 bases and J shed 4 bases, with 18 bases lying between them. The CDR3 sequence is 18 residues long.

V gene TRBV18 combines with J gene TRBJ2-1, with 7 bases fitting TRBD2. The germline V gene encodes CDR1 KGHSH and CDR2 LQKENI. V shed 6 bases and J 8 bases; nucleotides not matched to a gene: 10. CDR3 length: 14 amino acids. CDR3: CASSGGGRGDEQFF. The CDR3 nucleotides are TGTGCCAGCTCCGGCGGAGGCCGGGGGGATGAGCAGTTCTTC. The full variable domain, with the rest looked up from reference TRBV18 and TRBJ2-1, is NAGVMQNPRHLVRRRGQEARLRCSPMKGHSHVYWYRQLPEEGLKFMVYLQKENIIDESGMPKERFSAEFPKEGPSILRIQQVVRGDSAAYFCASSGGGRGDEQFFGPGTRLTVL.

The genes are TRBV2 and TRBJ2-7, with D hard to call. The CDR3 length is 13 residues. V was cut by 7 bases and J by 3 bases, with 13 bases left in between. Germline V gives CDR1 SNHLY, CDR2 FYNNEI. This CDR3 is CASKPGIYYEQYF. The CDR3 region has the DNA TGTGCCAGCAAGCCAGGAATCTACTACGAGCAGTACTTC.

This chain connects TRBV12-5 to TRBJ2-2; 10 nucleotides align to TRBD1. Germline trimming cut 2 bases from V and 6 bases from J; bases unmatched to any gene: 6. The CDR3 consists of 16 residues. Germline V gives CDR1 LGHNT, CDR2 FRNRAP. CDR3 sequence: CASGLIRDRGSGELFF. The CDR3 bases are TGTGCTAGTGGTTTGATCCGGGACAGGGGCTCCGGGGAGCTGTTTTTT.

The chain recombines TRBV7-9 with TRBJ1-2; no firm D call. CDR1 is SEHNR, CDR2 FQNEAQ, per germline (reference sequence). This CDR3 is 15 amino acids long. V was clipped by 4 bases and J by 6 bases, with 18 bases between them. CDR3 sequence reads: CASSSFDTPGHGYTF. The CDR3 DNA sequence: TGTGCCAGCAGCTCGTTCGACACGCCCGGGCATGGCTACACCTTC.

This CDR3 reads CASSFSRVSYTF. Written as DNA, the CDR3 is TGTGCCAGCAGCTTTTCACGCGTTAGCTACACCTTC. This chain uses TRBV7-3 with TRBJ1-2; D unclear. The ends were cut back, 3 bases at V and 9 bases at J, with 11 bases in the middle. Germline lookup yields CDR1 SGHTA and CDR2 FQGTGA. The CDR3 runs 12 residues.